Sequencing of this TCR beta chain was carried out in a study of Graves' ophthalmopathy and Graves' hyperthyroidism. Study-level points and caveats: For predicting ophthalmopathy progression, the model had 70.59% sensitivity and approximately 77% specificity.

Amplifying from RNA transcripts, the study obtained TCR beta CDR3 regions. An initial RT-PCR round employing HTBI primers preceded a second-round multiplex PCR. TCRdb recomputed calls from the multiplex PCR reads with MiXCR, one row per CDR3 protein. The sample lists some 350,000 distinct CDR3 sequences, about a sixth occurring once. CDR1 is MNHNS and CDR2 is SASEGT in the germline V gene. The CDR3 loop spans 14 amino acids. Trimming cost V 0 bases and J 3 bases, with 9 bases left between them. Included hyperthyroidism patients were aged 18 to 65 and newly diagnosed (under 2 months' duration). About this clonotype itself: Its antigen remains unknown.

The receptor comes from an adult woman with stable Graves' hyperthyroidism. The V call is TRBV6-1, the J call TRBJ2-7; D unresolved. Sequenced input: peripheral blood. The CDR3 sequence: CASSEAVVVYEQYF. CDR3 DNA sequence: TGTGCCAGCAGTGAAGCCGTCGTTGTCTACGAGCAGTACTTC.